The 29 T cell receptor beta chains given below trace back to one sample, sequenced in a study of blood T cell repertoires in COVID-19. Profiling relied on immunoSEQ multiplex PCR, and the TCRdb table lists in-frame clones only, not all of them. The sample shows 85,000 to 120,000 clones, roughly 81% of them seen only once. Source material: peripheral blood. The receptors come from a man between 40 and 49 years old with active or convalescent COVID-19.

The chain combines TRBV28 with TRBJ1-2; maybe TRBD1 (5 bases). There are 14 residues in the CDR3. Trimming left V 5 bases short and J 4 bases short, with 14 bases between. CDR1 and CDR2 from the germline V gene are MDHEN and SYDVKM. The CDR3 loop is CASSGGQTVYGYTF. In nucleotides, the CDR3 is TGTGCCAGCAGTGGTGGACAAACCGTCTATGGCTACACCTTC.

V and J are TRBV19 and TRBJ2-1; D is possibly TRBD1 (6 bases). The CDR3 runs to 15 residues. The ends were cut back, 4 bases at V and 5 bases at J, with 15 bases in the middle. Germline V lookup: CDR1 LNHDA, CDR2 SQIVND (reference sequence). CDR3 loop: CASSTLQGLNNEQFF. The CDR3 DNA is TGTGCCAGTAGTACCTTACAGGGCCTCAACAATGAGCAGTTCTTC.

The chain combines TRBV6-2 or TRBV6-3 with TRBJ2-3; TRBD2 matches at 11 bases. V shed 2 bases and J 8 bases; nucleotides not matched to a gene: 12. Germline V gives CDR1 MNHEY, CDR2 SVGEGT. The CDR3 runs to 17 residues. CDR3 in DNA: TGTGCCAGCAGTTACCAGGGGACTAGCGGTGAGACTGGTACGCAGTATTTT. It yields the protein CASSYQGTSGETGTQYF.

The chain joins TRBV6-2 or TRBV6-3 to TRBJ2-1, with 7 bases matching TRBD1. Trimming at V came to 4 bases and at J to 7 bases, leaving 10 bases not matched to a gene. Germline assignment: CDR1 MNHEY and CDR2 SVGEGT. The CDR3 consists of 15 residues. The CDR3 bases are TGTGCCAGCAGTTCTCCGGGACAGAAAGTTAATGAGCAGTTCTTC. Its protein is CASSSPGQKVNEQFF.

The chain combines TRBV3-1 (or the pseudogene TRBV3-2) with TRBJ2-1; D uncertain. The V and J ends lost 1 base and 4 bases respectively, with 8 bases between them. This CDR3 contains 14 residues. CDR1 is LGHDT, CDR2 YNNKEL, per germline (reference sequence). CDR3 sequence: CASSQGPQYNEQFF. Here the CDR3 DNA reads TGTGCCAGCAGCCAAGGTCCCCAGTACAATGAGCAGTTCTTC.

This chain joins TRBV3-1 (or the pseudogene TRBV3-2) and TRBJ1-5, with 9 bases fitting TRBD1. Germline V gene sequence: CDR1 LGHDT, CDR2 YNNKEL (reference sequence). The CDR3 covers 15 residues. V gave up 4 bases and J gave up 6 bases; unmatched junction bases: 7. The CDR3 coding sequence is TGTGCCAGCAGCCCCCGACAGGGGGGAGGTCAGCCCCAGCATTTT. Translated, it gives CASSPRQGGGQPQHF.

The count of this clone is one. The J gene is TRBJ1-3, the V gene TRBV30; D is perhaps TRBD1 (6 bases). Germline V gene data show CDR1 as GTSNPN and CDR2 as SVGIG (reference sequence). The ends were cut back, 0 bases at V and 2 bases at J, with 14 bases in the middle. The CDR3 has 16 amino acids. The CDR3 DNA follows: TGTGCCTGGAGTGTACCTAGGGCAGGGGCTGGAAACACCATATATTTT. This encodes CAWSVPRAGAGNTIYF.

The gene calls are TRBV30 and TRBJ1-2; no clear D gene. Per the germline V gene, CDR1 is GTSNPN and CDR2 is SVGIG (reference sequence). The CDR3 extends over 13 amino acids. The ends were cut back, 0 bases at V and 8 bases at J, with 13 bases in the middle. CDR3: CAWSVRGAGGYTF. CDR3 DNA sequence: TGTGCCTGGAGTGTGAGAGGAGCCGGGGGCTACACCTTC.

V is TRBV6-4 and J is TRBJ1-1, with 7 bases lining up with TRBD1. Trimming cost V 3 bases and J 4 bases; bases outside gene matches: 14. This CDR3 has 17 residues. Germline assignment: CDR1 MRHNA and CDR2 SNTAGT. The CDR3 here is CASSEEDRVSLVTEAFF. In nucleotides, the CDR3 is TGTGCCAGCAGTGAGGAAGACAGGGTTTCTTTGGTCACTGAAGCTTTCTTT.

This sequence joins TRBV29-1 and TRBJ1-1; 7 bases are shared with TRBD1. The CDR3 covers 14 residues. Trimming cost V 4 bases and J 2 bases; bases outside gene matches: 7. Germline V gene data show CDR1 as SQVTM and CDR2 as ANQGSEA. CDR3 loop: CSVGQGWGNTEAFF. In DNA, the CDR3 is TGCAGCGTTGGACAGGGATGGGGAAACACTGAAGCTTTCTTT.

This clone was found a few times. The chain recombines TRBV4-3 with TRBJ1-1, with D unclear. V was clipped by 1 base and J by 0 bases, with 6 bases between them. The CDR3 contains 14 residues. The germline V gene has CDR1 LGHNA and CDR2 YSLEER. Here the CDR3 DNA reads TGCGCCAGCAGCCAAGGCAGTTTGAACACTGAAGCTTTCTTT. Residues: CASSQGSLNTEAFF.

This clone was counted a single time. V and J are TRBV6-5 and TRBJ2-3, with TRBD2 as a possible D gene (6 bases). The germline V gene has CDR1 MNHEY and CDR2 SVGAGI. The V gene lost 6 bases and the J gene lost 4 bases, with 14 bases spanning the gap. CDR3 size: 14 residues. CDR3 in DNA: TGTGCCAGCAGAGGTACTAGCCTGTCAGATACGCAGTATTTT. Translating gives CASRGTSLSDTQYF.

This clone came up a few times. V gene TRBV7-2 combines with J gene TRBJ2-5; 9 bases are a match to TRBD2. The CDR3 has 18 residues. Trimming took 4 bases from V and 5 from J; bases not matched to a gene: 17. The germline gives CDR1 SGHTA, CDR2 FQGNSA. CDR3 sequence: CASSSSTRGGRWIETQYF. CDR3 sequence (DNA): TGTGCCAGCAGCTCGAGCACGCGGGGGGGCCGGTGGATTGAGACCCAGTACTTC.

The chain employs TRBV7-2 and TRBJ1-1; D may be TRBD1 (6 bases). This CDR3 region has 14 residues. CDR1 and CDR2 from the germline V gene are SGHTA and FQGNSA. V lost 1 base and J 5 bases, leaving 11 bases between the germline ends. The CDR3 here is CASSLEAGETEAFF. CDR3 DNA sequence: TGTGCCAGCAGCTTAGAGGCAGGGGAGACTGAAGCTTTCTTT. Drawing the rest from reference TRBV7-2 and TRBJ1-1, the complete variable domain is GAGVSQSPSNKVTEKGKDVELRCDPISGHTALYWYRQSLGQGLEFLIYFQGNSAPDKSGLPSDRFSAERTGGSVSTLTIQRTQQEDSAVYLCASSLEAGETEAFFGQGTRLTVV.

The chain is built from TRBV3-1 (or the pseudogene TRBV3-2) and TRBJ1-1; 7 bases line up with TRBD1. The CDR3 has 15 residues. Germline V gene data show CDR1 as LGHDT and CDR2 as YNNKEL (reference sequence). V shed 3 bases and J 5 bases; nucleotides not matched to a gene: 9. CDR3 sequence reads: CASSQADRAGTEAFF. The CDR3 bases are TGTGCCAGCAGCCAGGCAGACAGGGCGGGAACTGAAGCTTTCTTT.

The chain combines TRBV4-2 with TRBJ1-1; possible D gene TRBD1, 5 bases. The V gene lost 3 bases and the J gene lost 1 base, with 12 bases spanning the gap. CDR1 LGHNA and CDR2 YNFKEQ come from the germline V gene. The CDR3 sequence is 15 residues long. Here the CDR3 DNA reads TGTGCCAGCAGCCAGGGGGGGACCGAGAACACTGAAGCTTTCTTT. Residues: CASSQGGTENTEAFF.

This CDR3 is CASSMAGWGNQPQHF. CDR3 nucleotide sequence: TGTGCCAGTAGTATGGCAGGGTGGGGCAATCAGCCCCAGCATTTT. The rearrangement joins TRBV19 to TRBJ1-5, with D possibly matching TRBD1 (5 bases). V lost 3 bases and J 2 bases, leaving 11 bases between the germline ends. Germline V gene sequence: CDR1 LNHDA, CDR2 SQIVND (reference sequence). The CDR3 loop spans 15 amino acids. Filled out from reference TRBV19 and TRBJ1-5, the complete variable domain reads DGGITQSPKYLFRKEGQNVTLSCEQNLNHDAMYWYRQDPGQGLRLIYYSQIVNDFQKGDIAEGYSVSREKKESFPLTVTSAQKNPTAFYLCASSMAGWGNQPQHFGDGTRLSIL.

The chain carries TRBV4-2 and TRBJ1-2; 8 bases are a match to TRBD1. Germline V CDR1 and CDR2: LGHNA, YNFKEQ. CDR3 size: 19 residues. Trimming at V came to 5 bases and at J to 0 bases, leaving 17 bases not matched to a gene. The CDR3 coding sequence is TGTGCCAGCAGCTCCCCGGCGCGAGACAGGGGATCCTCTAACTATGGCTACACCTTC. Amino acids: CASSSPARDRGSSNYGYTF.

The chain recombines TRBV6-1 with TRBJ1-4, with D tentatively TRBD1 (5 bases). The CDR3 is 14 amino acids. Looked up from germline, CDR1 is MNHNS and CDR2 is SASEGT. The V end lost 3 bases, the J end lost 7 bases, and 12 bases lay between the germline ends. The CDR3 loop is CASSDGRGAEKLFF. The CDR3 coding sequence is TGTGCCAGCAGTGACGGACGCGGGGCTGAAAAACTGTTTTTT.

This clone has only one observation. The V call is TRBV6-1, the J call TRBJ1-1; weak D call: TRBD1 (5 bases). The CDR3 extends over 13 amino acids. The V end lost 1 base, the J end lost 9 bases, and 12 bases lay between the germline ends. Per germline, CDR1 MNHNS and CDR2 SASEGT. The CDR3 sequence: CASSEGGGVKAFF. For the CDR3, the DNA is TGTGCCAGCAGTGAAGGGGGCGGAGTTAAAGCTTTCTTT.

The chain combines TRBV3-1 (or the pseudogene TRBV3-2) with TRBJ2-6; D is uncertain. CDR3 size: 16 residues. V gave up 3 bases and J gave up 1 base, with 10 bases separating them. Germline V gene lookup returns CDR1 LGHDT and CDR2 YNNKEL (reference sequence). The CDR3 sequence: CASSHGLVSGANVLTF. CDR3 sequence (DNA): TGTGCCAGCAGCCATGGGCTGGTTTCTGGGGCCAACGTCCTGACTTTC.

This CDR3 reads CSASAGLNEQYF. The CDR3 region has the DNA TGCAGTGCAAGTGCAGGGCTTAACGAGCAGTACTTC. The V call is TRBV20-1, the J call TRBJ2-7, with D perhaps matching TRBD1 (5 bases). Germline V CDR1 and CDR2: DFQATT, SNEGSKA (reference sequence). The CDR3 contains 12 residues. V lost 6 bases and J lost 5, with 14 bases in between.

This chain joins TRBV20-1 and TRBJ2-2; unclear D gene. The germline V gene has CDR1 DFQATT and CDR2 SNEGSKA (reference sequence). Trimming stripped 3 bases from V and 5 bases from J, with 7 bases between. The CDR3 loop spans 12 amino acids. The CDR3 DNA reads TGCAGTGCTAGTGGGCAAACCGGGGAGCTGTTTTTT. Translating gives CSASGQTGELFF.

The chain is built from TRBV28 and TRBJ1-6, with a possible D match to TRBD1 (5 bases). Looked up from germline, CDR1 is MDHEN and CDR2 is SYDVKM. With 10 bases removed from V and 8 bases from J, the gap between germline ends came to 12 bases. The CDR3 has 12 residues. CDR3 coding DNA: TGTGCCACAGGGTCCGTTTATTCACCCCTCCACTTT. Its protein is CATGSVYSPLHF. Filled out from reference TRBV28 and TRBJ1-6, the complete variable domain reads DVKVTQSSRYLVKRTGEKVFLECVQDMDHENMFWYRQDPGLGLRLIYFSYDVKMKEKGDIPEGYSVSREKKERFSLILESASTNQTSMYLCATGSVYSPLHFGNGTRLTVT.

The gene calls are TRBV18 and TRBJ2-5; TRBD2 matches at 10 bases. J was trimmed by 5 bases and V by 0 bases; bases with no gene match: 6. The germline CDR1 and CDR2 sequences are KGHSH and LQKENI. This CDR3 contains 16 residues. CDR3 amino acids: CASSPPSGGPRETQYF. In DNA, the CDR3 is TGTGCCAGCTCACCACCTAGCGGGGGGCCTCGGGAGACCCAGTACTTC.

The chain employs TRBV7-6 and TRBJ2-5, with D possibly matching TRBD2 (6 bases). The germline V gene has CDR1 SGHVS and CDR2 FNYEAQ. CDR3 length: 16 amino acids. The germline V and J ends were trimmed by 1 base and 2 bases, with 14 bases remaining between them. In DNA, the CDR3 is TGTGCCAGCAGCTTAGGTAGCGGTAATAAGCAAGAGACCCAGTACTTC. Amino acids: CASSLGSGNKQETQYF.

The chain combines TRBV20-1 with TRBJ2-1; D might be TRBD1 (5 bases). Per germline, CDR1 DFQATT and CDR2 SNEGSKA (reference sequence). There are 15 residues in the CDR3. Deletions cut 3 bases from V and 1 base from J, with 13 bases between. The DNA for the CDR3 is TGCAGTGCTAGTACGGCCAGGGTTTCCTACAATGAGCAGTTCTTC. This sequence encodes CSASTARVSYNEQFF.

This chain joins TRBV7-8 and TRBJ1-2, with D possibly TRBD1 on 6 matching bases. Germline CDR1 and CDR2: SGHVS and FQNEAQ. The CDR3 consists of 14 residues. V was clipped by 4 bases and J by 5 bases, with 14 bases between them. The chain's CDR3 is CASSSYGTKYGYTF. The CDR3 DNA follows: TGTGCCAGCAGCTCGTACGGGACAAAATATGGCTACACCTTC.

CDR3 sequence (DNA): TGCGCCAGCAGCGGACAGTCGTCCTACGAGCAGTACTTC. This codes for CASSGQSSYEQYF. The rearrangement joins TRBV5-1 to TRBJ2-7, with TRBD1 as a possible D gene (6 bases). Looked up from germline, CDR1 is SGHRS and CDR2 is YFSETQ. CDR3 length: 13 residues. The ends were cut back, 4 bases at V and 1 base at J, with 9 bases in the middle.